The 9 T cell receptor beta chains given below trace back to one sample, sequenced in a study of blood T cell repertoires in COVID-19 (dated by TCRdb to 2019 to 2021). The library relied on the immunoSEQ multiplex PCR assay. Imported from immuneACCESS, the table was reduced by TCRdb to in-frame sequences with V and J called. These copies leave out some clones; in studies compared against another copy, an unresolved V gene accounts for under half, and the cause of the remainder is not known. The sample contains 200,000 to 250,000 clones, roughly 88% of them found a single time. The top ten hold over 1.2% of the sample. The specimen sequenced was peripheral blood. The receptors come from a woman between 40 and 50 years old who had recovered from COVID-19.

The chain has TRBV6-2 or TRBV6-3 and TRBJ2-4; 8 bases map to TRBD2. The CDR3 extends over 17 amino acids. Trimming took 2 bases from V and 1 from J; bases not matched to a gene: 7. From germline, CDR1 is MNHEY and CDR2 SVGEGT. CDR3 sequence (DNA): TGTGCCAGCAGTTACGCCTTTCGCGGGGGGGCCAAAAACATTCAGTACTTC. Its translation: CASSYAFRGGAKNIQYF.

This chain joins TRBV21-1 and TRBJ1-2; TRBD1 was called by the table and not checked on the DNA. TRBV21-1 has pseudogene status. The CDR3 loop spans 11 amino acids. CDR3 protein: CASNLTDFGTF. The CDR3 DNA sequence: TGTGCCAGCAACCTGACAGATTTCGGTACCTTC.

This clone showed up just once. This chain uses TRBV18 with TRBJ1-1, with 7 bases fitting TRBD1. The CDR3 has 16 amino acids. The trim removed 3 bases at V and 7 bases at J, leaving 14 bases unmatched. The germline V gene encodes CDR1 KGHSH and CDR2 LQKENI. CDR3 protein: CASSPPSVSQGGEAFF. CDR3 nucleotides: TGTGCCAGCTCACCCCCCTCAGTTAGTCAGGGGGGTGAAGCTTTCTTT.

This clone was seen just once. The V gene is TRBV10-3, the J gene TRBJ1-6; 8 bases match TRBD1. The CDR3 length is 15 residues. CDR1 is ENHRY, CDR2 SYGVKD, per germline. After removal of 4 bases from V and 5 bases from J, the junction contained 4 bases not matched to a gene. CDR3 sequence: CAISVETGDNSPLHF. In DNA form, the CDR3 reads TGTGCCATCAGTGTCGAGACAGGGGATAATTCACCCCTCCACTTT.

The chain is built from TRBV18 and TRBJ1-3, with D perhaps matching TRBD1 (6 bases). Germline-derived CDR1 and CDR2 are KGHSH and LQKENI. Trimming took 5 bases from V and 1 from J, leaving 24 bases between them. This CDR3 region has 19 residues. CDR3 in DNA: TGTGCCAGCTCATCCGTCATTTCAGGGGACGTTGGGTCTGGAAACACCATATATTTT. It is translated as CASSSVISGDVGSGNTIYF.

The chain joins TRBV11-3 to TRBJ1-1; tentative D call: TRBD1 (5 bases). The V gene lost 8 bases and the J gene lost 11 bases, with 18 bases spanning the gap. The CDR3 loop spans 12 amino acids. Germline V gene lookup returns CDR1 SGHNT and CDR2 YENEEA. CDR3 coding DNA: TGTGCCAGCCGACGACAGCCCCTTGGGGCTTTCTTT. Translated: CASRRQPLGAFF.

V and J are TRBV4-3 and TRBJ2-5, with 13 bases that match TRBD2. CDR3 length: 14 residues. The germline gives CDR1 LGHNA, CDR2 YSLEER. J lost 3 bases, V lost 5 bases, and 0 bases had no gene match. CDR3 loop: CASSGLAGEETQYF. The DNA for the CDR3 is TGCGCCAGCAGCGGACTAGCGGGGGAAGAGACCCAGTACTTC.

The genes are TRBV12-3 or TRBV12-4 and TRBJ1-4; D remains unclear. The CDR3 totals 13 residues. V lost 5 bases, J lost 8 bases, and 12 bases lay in between. The CDR3 sequence: CASSPWASEKLFF. CDR3 bases: TGTGCCAGCAGTCCTTGGGCCTCCGAAAAACTGTTTTTT.

This clone was observed once. The chain couples TRBV10-3 to TRBJ1-5; D is perhaps TRBD1 (6 bases). This CDR3 has 12 residues. V dropped 6 bases and J dropped 7 bases, with 10 bases sitting between them. Germline V CDR1 and CDR2: ENHRY, SYGVKD. The CDR3: CAISKGDQPQHF. The CDR3 coding sequence is TGTGCCATCAGCAAGGGGGACCAGCCCCAGCATTTT.